Listed below are T cell receptor beta chains from one sample, sequenced in a study of T cell repertoires in cytomegalovirus infection. TCRdb called the reads again in MiXCR, with one record for every CDR3 protein. The sample yields 250,000 to 400,000 distinct CDR3 sequences, roughly 25% seen once. Their antigen targets remain unknown. This specimen consisted of cultured PBMCs, obtained from culture after CMV antigen stimulation. The origin of the receptors is a human donor in good health (CMV status not recorded). Some clones in this sample may be carry-over from other donors' samples. CDR3s include the opening cysteine and the closing phenylalanine or tryptophan. D genes are given only for firm matches. Some rows have no size entry. The others give once, few or many, or a class for an expanded clone.

v_gene	d_gene	j_gene	abundance	CDR3nt	CDR3aa
TRBV7-6	NA	TRBJ1-1	many	TGTGCCAGCAGCTGGAGGGAAAACACTGAAGCTTTCTTT	CASSWRENTEAFF
TRBV6-1	NA	TRBJ1-6	many	TGTGCCAGCAGGGACCACAGGGTTGGCAATTCACCCCTCCACTTT	CASRDHRVGNSPLHF
TRBV30	NA	TRBJ2-1	NA	TGTGCCTGGAGTGTACTGGCTATGGACAATGAGCAGTTCTTC	CAWSVLAMDNEQFF
TRBV19	TRBD1	TRBJ2-7	NA	TGTGCCAGTAGTATTCCAGGGGCAGGGGGATCCTACGAGCAGTACTTC	CASSIPGAGGSYEQYF
TRBV12-3/TRBV12-4	NA	TRBJ2-1	NA	TGTGCCAGCAGTTTAGGGTCCGTTTACAATGAGCAGTTCTTC	CASSLGSVYNEQFF
TRBV6-6	NA	TRBJ2-1	NA	TGTGCCAGCAGTTACTCGACGGAGGCCGGGGCAACCTCATTC	CASSYSTEAGATSF
TRBV6-6	TRBD1	TRBJ2-7	few	TGTGCCAGCAGTTCCATCCACAGGGGGTTCTACGAGCAGTACTTC	CASSSIHRGFYEQYF
TRBV12-3/TRBV12-4	NA	TRBJ1-1	many	TGTGCCAGCAGTTTCGGGCCTGAAGCTTTCTTT	CASSFGPEAFF
TRBV7-9	TRBD1	TRBJ1-5	few	TGTGCCAGCAGCTTAGGGGTCCTGTCGGGACAGGGGGCTGATCAGCCCCAGCATTTT	CASSLGVLSGQGADQPQHF
TRBV5-4	TRBD2	TRBJ2-5	NA	TGTGCCAGCAGCGGGAGCGGGAACCAAGAGACCCAGTACTTC	CASSGSGNQETQYF
TRBV7-2	TRBD2	TRBJ2-5	few	TGTGCCAGCAGCTTTATAGCGGGAGGGAGGGAGACCCAGTACTTC	CASSFIAGGRETQYF
TRBV12-3/TRBV12-4	NA	TRBJ1-4	NA	TGTGCCAGCACACCAAGCCCCTTCGAAAAACTGTTTTTT	CASTPSPFEKLFF
TRBV6-2/TRBV6-3	NA	TRBJ2-7	few	TGTGCCAGCAGTCGCCTCCGCCGGACAGATCCCTACGAGCAGTACTTC	CASSRLRRTDPYEQYF
TRBV7-2	NA	TRBJ2-7	many	TGTGCCAGCAGCTTAGGGGTGGCCTACGAGCAGTACTTC	CASSLGVAYEQYF
TRBV24-1	TRBD2	TRBJ2-1	few	TGTGCCACCAGTGAGAGAAGCGGGAGGGCCCTCAATGAGCAGTTCTTC	CATSERSGRALNEQFF
TRBV7-6	TRBD1	TRBJ2-3	few	TGTGCCAGCAGCTTCGGACAGGGATGGACAGATACGCAGTATTTT	CASSFGQGWTDTQYF
TRBV7-9	TRBD2	TRBJ2-6	few	TGTGCCAGCAGCTTACCGGGACTAGCGTCTGGGGCCAACGTCCTGACTTTC	CASSLPGLASGANVLTF
TRBV7-2	NA	TRBJ2-1	many	TGTGCCAGCAGCCCCGATAGGTCCTACAATGAGCAGTTCTTC	CASSPDRSYNEQFF
TRBV14	NA	TRBJ2-1	NA	TGTGCCAGCAGCCACCCCCAAGGCGGGGCGCGCTACAATGAGCAGTTCTTC	CASSHPQGGARYNEQFF
TRBV5-1	TRBD1	TRBJ2-7	NA	TGCGCCAGCAGCTGGGATCCGGGACAGAGTCTCGAGCAGTACTTC	CASSWDPGQSLEQYF
TRBV7-2	NA	TRBJ1-3	many	TGTGCCAGCAGCTTAGTGGACGGCTCTGGAAACACCATATATTTT	CASSLVDGSGNTIYF
TRBV6-1	NA	TRBJ1-6	NA	NA	CASSDWGQGSFDHF
TRBV7-9	NA	TRBJ2-2	many	TGTGCCAGCAGTAGGACGGGCACCGGGGAGCTGTTTTTT	CASSRTGTGELFF
TRBV7-3	NA	TRBJ2-1	NA	TGTGCCAGTGCTGGTGGGGGGCCTGAGCAGTTCTTC	CASAGGGPEQFF
TRBV20-1	NA	TRBJ1-5	few	TGCAGTGTCATCGAAAAGGGTTCAGTTCGGCAGCCCCAGCATTTT	CSVIEKGSVRQPQHF
TRBV28	NA	TRBJ2-7	NA	TGTGCCAGCAGTCCCCCCGGGACACCATCCTACGAGCAGTACTTC	CASSPPGTPSYEQYF
TRBV6-6	NA	TRBJ1-5	NA	TGTGCCAGCAGTTACTCGATTTCCCGGACGAATCAGCCCCAGCATTTT	CASSYSISRTNQPQHF
TRBV20-1	NA	TRBJ1-1	NA	TGCAGTGCTAGAGATCCAGGTCAGGGCACTGAAGCTTTCTTT	CSARDPGQGTEAFF
TRBV6-2/TRBV6-3	NA	TRBJ2-1	NA	TGTGCCAGCAGTTATGAGGCCGGTTACAATGAGCAGTTCTTC	CASSYEAGYNEQFF
TRBV7-2	TRBD1	TRBJ2-2	few	TGTGCCAGCAGCCCACAGGGGAGAGCGAACACCGGGGAGCTGTTTTTT	CASSPQGRANTGELFF
TRBV9	NA	TRBJ1-1	NA	TGTGCCAGCAGCGTAGCCGCGGCAGCCACTGAAGCTTTCTTT	CASSVAAAATEAFF
TRBV7-9	NA	TRBJ2-5	NA	TGTGCCACCACCTATCAAGAGACCCAGTACTTC	CATTYQETQYF
TRBV18	NA	TRBJ1-3	once	TGTGCCAGCTCACCCCCCTTAACAGGATCTGGAAACACCATATATTTT	CASSPPLTGSGNTIYF
TRBV7-2	NA	TRBJ2-2	many	TGTGCCAGCACCGGCCGGAGCGGGTCCGGCACCGGGGAGCTGTTTTTT	CASTGRSGSGTGELFF
TRBV2	NA	TRBJ2-2	NA	TGTGCCATCAACCCAGCTTTGAACACCGGGGAGCTGTTTTTT	CAINPALNTGELFF
TRBV7-6	NA	TRBJ2-2	many	TGTGCCAGCAGCTTCTTTGAGAACACCGGGGAGCTGTTTTTT	CASSFFENTGELFF